This is a list of T cell receptor beta chains from one sample in a study of cytomegalovirus exposure and HLA in healthy donors. Generated by immunoSEQ multiplex PCR, the TCRdb table keeps only in-frame clones and is missing some. Of tens of thousands of clones detected, roughly 83% appear once; the ten largest clones hold 2.1%. Sequenced: PBMCs. These receptors came from a man between 18 and 29 years old in good health and CMV-seronegative. Both conserved end residues are part of each CDR3. A D gene is named only where the DNA matches it firmly. Not all rows give a size; the values are once, few, many and, for expanded clones, a class.

j_call d_call clone_size v_call cdr3_aa cdr3_nt
TRBJ1-1 - few TRBV28 CASSLFTGVNTEAFF TGTGCCAGCAGTTTATTTACAGGAGTGAACACTGAAGCTTTCTTT
TRBJ2-7 - - TRBV30 CAWSVYRVKNEQYF TGTGCCTGGAGTGTATACAGGGTTAAAAACGAGCAGTACTTC
TRBJ2-5 TRBD2 - TRBV7-9 CASSPAGGLETQYF TGTGCCAGCAGCCCGGCGGGAGGGCTTGAGACCCAGTACTTC
TRBJ1-1 - - TRBV9 CASSVEVGANEAFF TGTGCCAGCAGCGTAGAGGTGGGGGCAAATGAAGCTTTCTTT
TRBJ2-2 TRBD1 - TRBV14 CASSRKAGTANTGELFF TGTGCCAGCAGCCGGAAAGCCGGGACAGCGAACACCGGGGAGCTGTTTTTT
TRBJ1-5 TRBD1 - TRBV6-1 CASSAGTAIPPQHF TGTGCCAGCAGTGCAGGGACAGCCATCCCGCCCCAGCATTTT
TRBJ2-5 - - TRBV15 CATSRDQPGYGTQYF TGTGCCACCAGCAGAGATCAGCCAGGGTACGGGACCCAGTACTTC
TRBJ2-1 - - TRBV18 CASSYGGAYNEQFF TGTGCCAGCTCATATGGCGGGGCCTACAATGAGCAGTTCTTC
TRBJ2-5 TRBD2 - TRBV5-1 CASSLGLLAGERETQYF TGCGCCAGCAGCTTGGGCCTTCTAGCGGGAGAACGAGAGACCCAGTACTTC
TRBJ2-1 TRBD1 - TRBV19 CASSLRSGTGMNEQFF TGTGCCAGTAGTCTGCGCTCCGGGACAGGGATGAATGAGCAGTTCTTC
TRBJ2-1 - - TRBV29-1 CSASGGHPLDNEQFF TGCAGCGCCTCTGGCGGACACCCTCTTGACAATGAGCAGTTCTTC
TRBJ2-1 TRBD2 - TRBV6-4 CASSASGNSYNEQFF TGTGCCAGCAGTGCCAGCGGGAATTCCTACAATGAGCAGTTCTTC
TRBJ2-7 - - TRBV15 CATSRDGRYEQYF TGTGCCACCAGCAGAGATGGGAGGTACGAGCAGTACTTC
TRBJ2-4 - - TRBV13 CASSLVGRPKNIQYF TGTGCCAGCAGCTTAGTTGGGAGACCCAAAAACATTCAGTACTTC
TRBJ1-6 TRBD1 - TRBV7-2 CASSLRTGDSSLHF TGTGCCAGCAGCCTGCGGACAGGGGACTCATCCCTCCACTTT
TRBJ1-1 - - TRBV7-9 CASSLEAQAAEAFF TGTGCCAGCAGCTTAGAAGCTCAGGCTGCTGAAGCTTTCTTT
TRBJ1-4 - - TRBV18 CASSPAASGEGKLFF TGTGCCAGCTCACCGGCGGCCTCAGGGGAGGGAAAACTGTTTTTT
TRBJ2-3 - - TRBV7-6 CASSSGGGQGYTQYF TGTGCCAGCAGCTCCGGGGGGGGACAGGGTTATACGCAGTATTTT
TRBJ1-4 - - TRBV6-5 CASSYSGVWGGKLFF TGTGCCAGCAGTTACTCAGGGGTCTGGGGTGGAAAACTGTTTTTT
TRBJ1-2 - once TRBV2 CASSAGGYTF TGTGCCAGCAGCGCAGGTGGCTACACCTTC
TRBJ2-7 - - TRBV5-1 CASSVDGYSYEQYF TGCGCCAGCAGCGTGGACGGTTACTCCTACGAGCAGTACTTC
TRBJ2-1 TRBD2 - TRBV10-1 CASSDGLAGEQFF TGCGCCAGCAGTGACGGCCTAGCGGGTGAGCAGTTCTTC
TRBJ1-2 - - TRBV5-8 CASSPDRAGYTF TGTGCCAGCAGCCCCGACAGAGCTGGCTACACCTTC
TRBJ1-2 TRBD1 - TRBV7-2 CASSLVGTGGGGGYTF TGTGCCAGCAGCTTAGTCGGGACAGGTGGAGGAGGCGGCTACACCTTC
TRBJ2-7 - - TRBV28 CASSFHYEQYF TGTGCCAGCAGTTTTCATTACGAGCAGTACTTC
TRBJ1-1 - - TRBV19 CASSMRGDNSEAFF TGTGCCAGTAGTATGCGGGGTGATAACTCTGAAGCTTTCTTT
TRBJ1-5 TRBD1 - TRBV5-4 CASSPGQGGQPQHF TGTGCCAGCAGCCCGGGACAGGGAGGCCAGCCCCAGCATTTT
TRBJ2-3 - - TRBV27 CASKVARLGDTQYF TGTGCCAGCAAGGTAGCGAGACTCGGAGATACGCAGTATTTT
TRBJ1-1 TRBD1 - TRBV5-4 CASSATDRGHPEAFF TGTGCCAGCAGCGCAACGGACAGGGGCCACCCTGAAGCTTTCTTT
TRBJ2-7 - - TRBV7-2 CASSPPNHEQYF TGTGCCAGCAGCCCCCCAAATCACGAGCAGTACTTC
TRBJ1-4 - - TRBV7-9 CASSLAFGEKLFF TGTGCCAGCAGCTTAGCTTTCGGTGAAAAACTGTTTTTT
TRBJ2-7 - - TRBV6-6 CASSYHPGDYEQYF TGTGCCAGCAGTTATCACCCAGGGGACTACGAGCAGTACTTC
TRBJ2-3 TRBD2 - TRBV4-2 CASSQTSGRADTQYF TGTGCCAGCAGCCAAACTAGCGGGAGGGCAGATACGCAGTATTTT